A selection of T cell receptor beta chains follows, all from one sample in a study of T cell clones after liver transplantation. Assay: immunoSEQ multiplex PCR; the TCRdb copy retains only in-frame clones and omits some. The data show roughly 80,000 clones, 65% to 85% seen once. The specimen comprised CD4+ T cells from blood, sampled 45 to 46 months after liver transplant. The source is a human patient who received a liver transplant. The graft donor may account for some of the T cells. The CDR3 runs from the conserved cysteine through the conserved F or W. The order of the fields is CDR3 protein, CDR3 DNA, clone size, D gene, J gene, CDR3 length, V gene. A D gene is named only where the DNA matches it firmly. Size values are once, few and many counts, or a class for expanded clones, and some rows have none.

CASSEPGRGDTEAFF TGTGCCAGCAGTGAACCGGGGCGGGGGGACACTGAAGCTTTCTTT . . TRBJ1-1 15 TRBV25-1
CASNANLGLRGYTF TGTGCCAGCAACGCCAACCTGGGACTGCGGGGCTACACCTTC once . TRBJ1-2 14 TRBV28
CASSVELNQPQHF TGTGCCAGCAGCGTAGAGCTCAATCAGCCCCAGCATTTT . . TRBJ1-5 13 TRBV9
CASSRRARWSSYNEQFF TGTGCCAGCAGTCGCAGAGCCCGTTGGAGCTCCTACAATGAGCAGTTCTTC . . TRBJ2-1 17 TRBV27
CASSPGTGWRNEQFF TGTGCCAGCAGCCCTGGGACAGGTTGGCGTAATGAGCAGTTCTTC . TRBD1 TRBJ2-1 15 TRBV7-9
CASSLGATPREAFF TGTGCCAGCAGCTTAGGAGCGACCCCGAGAGAAGCTTTCTTT . . TRBJ1-1 14 TRBV7-9
CASSQRGGATEKNTEAFF TGTGCCAGCAGCCAAAGGGGAGGGGCCACCGAGAAGAACACTGAAGCTTTCTTT . . TRBJ1-1 18 TRBV4-2
CASSLHSGGYTEAFF TGTGCCAGCAGTTTACATTCCGGGGGGTACACTGAAGCTTTCTTT . . TRBJ1-1 15 TRBV28
CASSKTGRTGYEQYF TGTGCCAGCAGTAAAACCGGGCGAACGGGCTACGAGCAGTACTTC . . TRBJ2-7 15 TRBV28
CAWSFTGLRQPQHF TGTGCCTGGAGCTTCACAGGGCTCCGTCAGCCCCAGCATTTT few . TRBJ1-5 14 TRBV30
CASSSDSGPYGYTF TGTGCCAGCAGTTCAGACAGTGGACCTTATGGCTACACCTTC . . TRBJ1-2 14 TRBV6-6
CASSLQGLSTEAFF TGTGCCAGCAGTTTACAGGGGCTGAGCACTGAAGCTTTCTTT few . TRBJ1-1 14 TRBV27
CASSDYGRRETQYF TGTGCCAGCAGCGATTATGGACGGCGGGAGACCCAGTACTTC . . TRBJ2-5 14 TRBV7-2
CASQGAMGTDTQYF TGTGCCAGTCAGGGGGCTATGGGGACAGATACGCAGTATTTT . TRBD1 TRBJ2-3 14 TRBV6-5
CSVVGHYEQYF TGCAGCGTTGTGGGACACTACGAGCAGTACTTC . . TRBJ2-7 11 TRBV29-1
CASSGGQLYGYTF TGTGCCAGCAGTGGCGGACAGCTCTATGGCTACACCTTC . . TRBJ1-2 13 TRBV6-1
CASSERPNTGELFF TGTGCCAGCAGCGAACGACCGAACACCGGGGAGCTGTTTTTT . . TRBJ2-2 14 TRBV9
CASSLTPRQGYEQYF TGTGCCAGCAGTCTAACTCCCCGACAGGGCTACGAGCAGTACTTC . TRBD1 TRBJ2-7 15 TRBV28
CASNVPDRVETQYF TGCGCCAGCAACGTACCGGACAGGGTTGAGACCCAGTACTTC . TRBD1 TRBJ2-5 14 TRBV5-1
CSVEGDKNTGELFF TGCAGCGTTGAAGGGGACAAGAACACCGGGGAGCTGTTTTTT . . TRBJ2-2 14 TRBV29-1
CASSSPEGGKVGGYTF TGTGCCAGTAGTTCGCCGGAGGGAGGGAAGGTGGGTGGCTACACCTTC . . TRBJ1-2 16 TRBV19
CASSLSPQETQYF TGTGCCAGCAGCCTCTCGCCGCAAGAGACCCAGTACTTC . . TRBJ2-5 13 TRBV7-2
CANARSGGSVYEQYF TGTGCCAACGCTCGAAGTGGCGGCAGTGTTTACGAGCAGTACTTC . . TRBJ2-7 15 TRBV7-2
CASSSGLVGDEQYF TGCGCCAGCAGCTCAGGACTAGTCGGCGACGAGCAGTACTTC . TRBD2 TRBJ2-7 14 TRBV5-1
CASSQGASGDTQYF TGTGCCAGCAGCCAAGGGGCGTCGGGAGATACGCAGTATTTT . . TRBJ2-3 14 TRBV4-2
CASSLGSAGATNIQYF TGCGCCAGCAGCTTGGGGTCGGCAGGGGCTACAAACATTCAGTACTTC . . TRBJ2-4 16 TRBV5-1
CASTPLGSGANVLTF TGTGCCAGCACCCCTCTTGGCTCTGGGGCCAACGTCCTGACTTTC once . TRBJ2-6 15 TRBV28
CAISERAPGLYYEQYF TGTGCCATCAGTGAGAGGGCCCCGGGTCTATACTACGAGCAGTACTTC . . TRBJ2-7 16 TRBV10-3
CASSMNNGGTEAFF TGTGCCAGTAGTATGAACAACGGTGGCACCGAAGCTTTCTTT few . TRBJ1-1 14 TRBV19
CASSEPSYNYGYTF TGTGCCAGCAGTGAACCCAGCTATAACTATGGCTACACCTTC . . TRBJ1-2 14 TRBV2
CASSVGNQPQHF TGCGCCAGCAGTGTAGGCAATCAGCCCCAGCATTTT few . TRBJ1-5 12 TRBV10-2
CASGTGQGAKGYTF TGTGCTAGTGGTACCGGACAGGGGGCGAAAGGCTACACCTTC . TRBD1 TRBJ1-2 14 TRBV12-5
CASSPPMSARLADEQYF TGTGCCAGCAGTCCACCTATGTCGGCTAGACTTGCGGACGAGCAGTACTTC . . TRBJ2-7 17 TRBV28
CASSPGRGIQETQYF TGTGCCAGCAGTCCAGGACGGGGGATTCAAGAGACCCAGTACTTC . . TRBJ2-5 15 TRBV2
CASSLKGGDQAFF TGTGCCAGCTCATTAAAAGGGGGCGATCAGGCTTTCTTT . TRBD1 TRBJ1-1 13 TRBV18
CASSGRGIKYGYTF TGTGCCAGCAGTGGTCGGGGAATAAAGTATGGCTACACCTTC . . TRBJ1-2 14 TRBV2
CASSSFSGNYPTRSYNEQFF TGCGCCAGCAGCTCGTTTAGCGGGAATTATCCTACAAGATCCTACAATGAGCAGTTCTTC . TRBD2 TRBJ2-1 20 TRBV5-1
CASSLQGAAGEAFF TGTGCCAGCAGCTTACAGGGGGCGGCGGGTGAAGCTTTCTTT . TRBD1 TRBJ1-1 14 TRBV7-9
CAWDDRTTNEKLFF TGTGCCTGGGATGACAGGACAACTAATGAAAAACTGTTTTTT . . TRBJ1-4 14 TRBV30
CASSLEAGRGNTEAFF TGCGCCAGCAGCTTGGAGGCAGGGAGAGGAAACACTGAAGCTTTCTTT . . TRBJ1-1 16 TRBV5-1
CASSSYTSSGANVLTF TGTGCCAGCAGTTCTTATACGAGCTCTGGGGCCAACGTCCTGACTTTC . . TRBJ2-6 16 TRBV28
CASSKEREREGGTGELFF TGTGCCAGCAGCAAAGAAAGGGAGCGGGAGGGAGGGACCGGGGAGCTGTTTTTT . . TRBJ2-2 18 TRBV21-1
CASSLVGTGYNEQFF TGTGCCAGCAGTTTAGTTGGGACAGGGTACAATGAGCAGTTCTTC . TRBD1 TRBJ2-1 15 TRBV28
CASSPASGKLRGETQYF TGTGCCAGCAGCCCGGCTAGCGGGAAACTTCGGGGAGAGACCCAGTACTTC . TRBD2 TRBJ2-5 17 TRBV5-4
CASSRGPNNQPQHF TGTGCCAGCAGCCGCGGGCCCAACAATCAGCCCCAGCATTTT . . TRBJ1-5 14 TRBV5-6
CASSARWGAVEQFF TGTGCCAGCAGCGCCCGATGGGGGGCCGTGGAGCAGTTCTTC . . TRBJ2-1 14 TRBV14
CASSGLAGHRNTGELFF TGTGCCAGCAGCGGGCTCGCGGGACATAGAAACACCGGGGAGCTGTTTTTT . . TRBJ2-2 17 TRBV9